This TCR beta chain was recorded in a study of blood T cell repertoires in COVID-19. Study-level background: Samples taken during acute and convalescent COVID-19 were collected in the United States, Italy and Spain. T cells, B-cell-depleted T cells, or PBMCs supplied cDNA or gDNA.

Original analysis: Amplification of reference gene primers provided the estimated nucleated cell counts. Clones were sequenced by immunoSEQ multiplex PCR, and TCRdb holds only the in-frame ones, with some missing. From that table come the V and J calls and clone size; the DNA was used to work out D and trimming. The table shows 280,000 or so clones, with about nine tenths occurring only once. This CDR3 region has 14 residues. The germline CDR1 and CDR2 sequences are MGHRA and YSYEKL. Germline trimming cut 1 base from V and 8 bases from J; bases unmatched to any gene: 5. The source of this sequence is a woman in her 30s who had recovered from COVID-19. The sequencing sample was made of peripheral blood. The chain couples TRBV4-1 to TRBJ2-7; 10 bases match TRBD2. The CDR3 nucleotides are TGCGCCAGCAGCCAAGGGTTAGCGGGGGGCAAGCAGTACTTC. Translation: CASSQGLAGGKQYF.